These T cell receptor beta chains were read from a single sample in a study of blood T cell repertoires in COVID-19. Libraries were prepared by immunoSEQ multiplex PCR; TCRdb keeps only in-frame clonotypes and omits some of them. The profile covers about 50,000 clones, with around 88% appearing a single time and roughly 15% taken by the ten largest. Sequenced input: peripheral blood. These receptors all come from a human donor in a cohort sampled during active COVID-19. Both conserved end residues are part of each CDR3. The D gene is left open where the match is weak. For some rows the clone size is stated as once, few or many, or as a class when expanded; others skip it.

TRBV24-1	TRBJ2-3	-	-	CATSDLPGSGTDTQYF	TGTGCCACCAGTGATTTGCCTGGGAGTGGGACAGATACGCAGTATTTT
TRBV9	TRBJ2-7	-	-	CASSSRGGTGSYEQYF	TGTGCCAGCAGCTCCCGGGGGGGGACAGGGAGCTACGAGCAGTACTTC
TRBV20-1	TRBJ1-4	-	TRBD1	CSASDRGLPNEKLFF	TGCAGTGCTAGTGACAGGGGGCTGCCTAATGAAAAACTGTTTTTT
TRBV6-1	TRBJ1-4	-	TRBD1	CASSETGTGAEKLFF	TGTGCCAGCAGTGAGACCGGGACAGGGGCTGAAAAACTGTTTTTT
TRBV29-1	TRBJ2-7	-	-	CSVQGSYEQYF	TGCAGCGTTCAGGGATCCTACGAGCAGTACTTC
TRBV25-1	TRBJ1-2	-	-	CASSDLRGYTF	TGTGCCAGCAGTGACCTCCGTGGCTACACCTTC
TRBV7-7	TRBJ1-1	-	-	CASSSLGTSSTEAFF	TGTGCCAGCAGCTCCCTCGGGACATCCAGCACTGAAGCTTTCTTT
TRBV19	TRBJ2-3	-	TRBD2	CASSPTSGGLVARLYF	TGTGCCAGTAGTCCCACTAGCGGGGGACTAGTCGCTCGTCTGTATTTT
TRBV27	TRBJ2-2	-	-	CASSGVTGELFF	TGTGCCAGCTCGGGGGTTACCGGGGAGCTGTTTTTT
TRBV19	TRBJ2-1	-	TRBD2	CASTPSALLAYPYNEQFF	TGTGCCAGTACCCCTTCCGCTTTACTAGCGTACCCCTACAATGAGCAGTTCTTC
TRBV5-6	TRBJ2-7	few	-	CASSLVASWSNEQYF	TGTGCCAGCAGCTTGGTTGCTAGCTGGAGCAACGAGCAGTACTTC
TRBV7-9	TRBJ2-1	-	-	CASSLAGISSYNEQFF	TGTGCCAGCAGCTTGGCAGGGATTAGCTCCTACAATGAGCAGTTCTTC
TRBV18	TRBJ1-1	once	-	CASSPGHALNTEAFF	TGTGCCAGCTCACCAGGACACGCCTTGAACACTGAAGCTTTCTTT
TRBV7-9	TRBJ2-1	few	-	CASSWATSEGEQFF	TGTGCCAGCAGCTGGGCCACTAGTGAGGGCGAGCAGTTCTTC
TRBV19	TRBJ2-2	-	-	CASSISGTMNTGELFF	TGTGCCAGTAGTATTTCCGGGACAATGAACACCGGGGAGCTGTTTTTT
TRBV28	TRBJ2-7	few	-	CASSHGYEQYF	TGTGCCAGCAGTCACGGTTACGAGCAGTACTTC
TRBV4-2	TRBJ1-5	few	-	CASSQEIWGRSNQPQHF	TGTGCCAGCAGCCAAGAGATCTGGGGCCGGAGCAATCAGCCCCAGCATTTT
TRBV7-9	TRBJ2-7	-	TRBD2	CASSQTLAGAYEQYF	TGTGCCAGCAGTCAGACCCTAGCGGGAGCCTACGAGCAGTACTTC
TRBV5-1	TRBJ2-3	-	TRBD1	CASSFGTGDTDTQYF	TGCGCCAGCAGCTTCGGGACAGGAGACACAGATACGCAGTATTTT
TRBV9	TRBJ2-3	-	TRBD2	CASSVEVAGGPRTDTQYF	TGTGCCAGCAGCGTAGAAGTCGCGGGAGGGCCTAGGACAGATACGCAGTATTTT
TRBV7-6	TRBJ2-1	-	-	CASSLRDGVGYNEQFF	TGTGCCAGCAGCTTGCGGGATGGGGTGGGGTACAATGAGCAGTTCTTC
TRBV5-4	TRBJ1-2	-	-	CASSLAGDRPYYGYTF	TGTGCCAGCAGCTTGGCAGGAGACAGGCCATACTATGGCTACACCTTC